This is a list of T cell receptor beta chains from one sample in a study of cytotoxic CD8 clonotypes in ibrutinib-treated CLL. Profiled with immunoSEQ multiplex PCR; TCRdb holds only in-frame clones, not every one. The table lists about 50,000 clones, about 50% of them singletons. Source: PBMCs, taken after 24 months of ibrutinib treatment. Receptor source: a human donor with chronic lymphocytic leukemia. CDR3s include the opening cysteine and the closing phenylalanine or tryptophan.

len,v_gene,j_gene,CDR3aa
11,TRBV30,TRBJ2-1,CACRWLDEQFF
12,TRBV15,TRBJ1-5,CATRLGNQPQHF
13,TRBV7-8,TRBJ1-2,CASTPGGDYGYTF
14,TRBV7-8,TRBJ1-1,CASSLVVMNTEAFF
15,TRBV19,TRBJ1-6,CASRLGQVDNSPLHF
14,TRBV6-5,TRBJ1-4,CASSSVNANEKLFF
15,TRBV4-1,TRBJ2-2,CASSQGTGLSGELFF
15,TRBV6-4,TRBJ1-2,CASSPRWDSSYGYTF
13,TRBV6-5,TRBJ1-4,CASRYRPNEKLFF
15,TRBV5-8,TRBJ2-5,CATKQAGGRGWAQYF
13,TRBV11-3,TRBJ2-2,CASSLVVTGELFF
12,TRBV2,TRBJ2-7,CASRGVPGEQYF
15,TRBV6-5,TRBJ2-5,CASSYTFTLGETQYF
15,TRBV30,TRBJ2-2,CSPGLAGANTGELFF
14,TRBV2,TRBJ1-2,CASSEGAGRWSYTF
15,TRBV6-5,TRBJ2-7,CASSYSGEGSYEQYF
15,TRBV4-1,TRBJ2-7,CASSPIAGSDYEQYF
15,TRBV10-3,TRBJ2-7,CAISEGTRSSYEQYF
12,TRBV29-1,TRBJ1-2,CSVGGAFDGYTF
13,TRBV10-3,TRBJ1-1,CAIRVDRDTEAFF
13,TRBV6-5,TRBJ1-2,CASSYPNGIGYTF
15,TRBV5-1,TRBJ2-1,CASSSDAGINNEQFF
16,TRBV4-2,TRBJ2-7,CASSPSTAGETYEQYF
15,TRBV5-1,TRBJ1-4,CASSYIRDSYEKLFF
14,TRBV10-3,TRBJ2-7,CAISESSGGHEQYF
15,TRBV4-2,TRBJ2-7,CASSQDLGGGYEQYF
14,TRBV27,TRBJ1-2,CASRKTGVGYGYTF
15,TRBV5-4,TRBJ1-1,CASSPPTVMNTEAFF
13,TRBV5-1,TRBJ1-1,CASSPTGGAEAFF
12,TRBV2,TRBJ2-2,CASSEQGGELFF
14,TRBV27,TRBJ1-2,CASSLSGTGYGYTF
11,TRBV25-1,TRBJ2-7,CASTNSYEQYF